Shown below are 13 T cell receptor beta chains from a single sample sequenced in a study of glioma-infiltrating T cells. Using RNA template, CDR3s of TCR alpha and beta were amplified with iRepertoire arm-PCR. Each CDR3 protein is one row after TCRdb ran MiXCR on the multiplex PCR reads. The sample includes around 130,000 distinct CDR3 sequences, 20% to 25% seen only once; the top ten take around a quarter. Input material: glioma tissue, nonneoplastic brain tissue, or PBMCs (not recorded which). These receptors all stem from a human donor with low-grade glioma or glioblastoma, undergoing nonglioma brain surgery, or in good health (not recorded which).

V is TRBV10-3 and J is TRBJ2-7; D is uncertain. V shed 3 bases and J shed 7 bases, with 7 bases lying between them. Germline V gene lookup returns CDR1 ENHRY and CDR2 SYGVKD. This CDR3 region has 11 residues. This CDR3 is CAISDIGEQYV. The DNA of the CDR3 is TGTGCCATCAGTGATATAGGGGAGCAGTACGTC.

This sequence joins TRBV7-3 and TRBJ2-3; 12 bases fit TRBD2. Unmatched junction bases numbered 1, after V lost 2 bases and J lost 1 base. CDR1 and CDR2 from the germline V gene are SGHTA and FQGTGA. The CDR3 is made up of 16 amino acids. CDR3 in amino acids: CASSLLAGGGTDTQYF. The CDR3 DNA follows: TGTGCCAGCAGCTTACTAGCGGGGGGGGGCACAGATACGCAGTATTTT.

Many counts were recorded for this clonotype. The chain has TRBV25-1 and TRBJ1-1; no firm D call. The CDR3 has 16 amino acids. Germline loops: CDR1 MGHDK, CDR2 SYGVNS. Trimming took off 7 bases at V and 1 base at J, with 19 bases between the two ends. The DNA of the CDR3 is TGTGCCAGCATTCTGATCCGGGTCTTAAAGAACACTGAAGCTTTCTTT. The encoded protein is CASILIRVLKNTEAFF.

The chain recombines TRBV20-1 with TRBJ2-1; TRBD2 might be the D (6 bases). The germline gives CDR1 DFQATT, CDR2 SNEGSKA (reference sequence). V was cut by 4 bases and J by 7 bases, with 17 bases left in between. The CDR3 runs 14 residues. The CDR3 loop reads CSAIRLGVPNEQFF. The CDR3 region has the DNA TGCAGTGCTATTAGACTAGGGGTGCCAAATGAGCAGTTCTTC.

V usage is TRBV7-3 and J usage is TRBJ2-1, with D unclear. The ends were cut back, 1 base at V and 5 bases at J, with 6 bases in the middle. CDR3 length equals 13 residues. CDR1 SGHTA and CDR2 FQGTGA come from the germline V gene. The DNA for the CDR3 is TGTGCCAGCAGCTTAATGGGGAACAATGAGCAGTTCTTC. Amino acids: CASSLMGNNEQFF.

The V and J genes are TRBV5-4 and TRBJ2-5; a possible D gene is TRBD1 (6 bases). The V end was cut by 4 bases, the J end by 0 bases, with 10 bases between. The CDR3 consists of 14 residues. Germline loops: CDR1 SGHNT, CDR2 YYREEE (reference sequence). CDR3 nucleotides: TGTGCCAGCAGCCCCGGGGACAACCAAGAGACCCAGTACTTC. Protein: CASSPGDNQETQYF.

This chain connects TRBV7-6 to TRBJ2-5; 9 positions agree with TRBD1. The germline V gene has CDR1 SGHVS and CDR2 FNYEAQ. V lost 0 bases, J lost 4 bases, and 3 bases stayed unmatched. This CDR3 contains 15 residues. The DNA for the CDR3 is TGTGCCAGCAGCTTAGCGGGACAGGGTCGAGAGACCCAGTACTTC. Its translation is CASSLAGQGRETQYF.

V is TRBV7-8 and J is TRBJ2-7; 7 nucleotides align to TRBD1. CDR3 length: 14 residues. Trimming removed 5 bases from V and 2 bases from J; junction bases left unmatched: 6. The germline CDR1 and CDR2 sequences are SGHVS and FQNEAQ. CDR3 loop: CASSATGSPYEQYV. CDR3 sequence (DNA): TGTGCCAGCAGCGCGACAGGGAGCCCCTACGAGCAGTACGTC.

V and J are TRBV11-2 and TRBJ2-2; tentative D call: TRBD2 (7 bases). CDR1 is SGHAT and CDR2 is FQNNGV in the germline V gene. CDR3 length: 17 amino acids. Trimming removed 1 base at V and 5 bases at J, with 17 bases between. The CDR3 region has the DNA TGTGCCAGCAGCTTAGCTGGGGGGGGGGGCCAAACCGGGGAGCTGTTTTTT. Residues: CASSLAGGGGQTGELFF.

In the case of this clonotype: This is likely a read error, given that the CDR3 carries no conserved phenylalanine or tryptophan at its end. The CDR3 nucleotides read TGTGCCAGCAGCTTATACAGGGGAGGAGAAGCTTTCTCT. This encodes CASSLYRGGEAFS. The chain uses TRBV7-2 and TRBJ1-1, with 7 bases identical to TRBD1. Unmatched junction bases numbered 5, after V lost 2 bases and J lost 8 bases. Germline V gene lookup returns CDR1 SGHTA and CDR2 FQGNSA. CDR3 length: 13 amino acids.

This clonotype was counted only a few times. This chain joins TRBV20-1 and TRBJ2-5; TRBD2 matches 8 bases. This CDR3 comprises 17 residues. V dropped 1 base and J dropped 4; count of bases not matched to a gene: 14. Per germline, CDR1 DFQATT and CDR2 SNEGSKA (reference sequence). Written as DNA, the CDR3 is TGCAGTGCTAGAGGGAGGTTAGCGGGGACCGCTGGAGAGACCCAGTACTTC. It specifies CSARGRLAGTAGETQYF.

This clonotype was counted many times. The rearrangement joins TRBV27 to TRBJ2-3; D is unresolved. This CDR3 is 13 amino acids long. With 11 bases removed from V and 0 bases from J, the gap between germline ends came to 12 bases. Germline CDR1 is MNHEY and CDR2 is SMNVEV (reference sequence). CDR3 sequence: CAARRASTDTQYF. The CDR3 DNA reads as TGTGCCGCCCGACGGGCGAGCACAGATACGCAGTATTTT.

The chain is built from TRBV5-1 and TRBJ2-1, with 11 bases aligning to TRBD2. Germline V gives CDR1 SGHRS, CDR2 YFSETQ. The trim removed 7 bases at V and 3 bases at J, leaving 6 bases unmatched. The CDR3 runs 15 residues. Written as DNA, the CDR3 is TGCGCCAGCTGCAAAACTAGCGGGGGCTACAATGAGCAGTTCTTC. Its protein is CASCKTSGGYNEQFF.